The 9 T cell receptor beta chains below come from one sample, sequenced in a study of Ad26.COV2.S vaccination and SARS-CoV-2 variants. Clones were sequenced by immunoSEQ multiplex PCR, and TCRdb holds only the in-frame ones, with some missing. The sample has 330,000 or so clones; 85% to 90% are singletons. Treatment denoted: around 19 received Ad26.COV2.S at low or high dose, single or two shots; roughly five received placebo; per-sample allocation not given. Specimen acquisition occurred on day 63 following the initial vaccine or placebo injection. The sequencing used peripheral blood, collected in a trial of Ad26.COV2.S vaccine versus placebo. The receptor set was obtained from a person between 18 and 59 years old who received the Ad26.COV2.S COVID-19 vaccine or a placebo.

V gene TRBV27 combines with J gene TRBJ1-3; 8 nucleotides agree with TRBD1. V shed 2 bases, J shed 4 bases, and the junction held 7 bases outside the gene matches. The CDR3 loop spans 16 amino acids. Germline CDR1 is MNHEY and CDR2 is SMNVEV (reference sequence). CDR3 sequence (DNA): TGTGCCAGCAGTTTAGGACAGGGCGTCCCGGGAAACACCATATATTTT. Amino acids: CASSLGQGVPGNTIYF.

The rearrangement uses TRBV13 and TRBJ1-2; D not certain. V was cut by 2 bases and J by 0 bases, with 13 bases left in between. This CDR3 has 16 amino acids. Germline assignment: CDR1 PRHDT and CDR2 FYEKMQ (reference sequence). The CDR3: CASSLRRRASNYGYTF. The CDR3 bases are TGTGCCAGCAGCTTACGCCGGAGAGCTTCTAACTATGGCTACACCTTC.

The rearrangement links TRBV7-2 to TRBJ2-7; possibly TRBD2 for D (6 bases). The V gene's germline CDR1 is SGHTA and CDR2 FQGNSA. The CDR3 extends over 16 amino acids. The V gene lost 6 bases and the J gene lost 0 bases, with 18 bases spanning the gap. The CDR3 spells CASSLKGTFPSYEQYF. CDR3 in DNA: TGTGCCAGCAGTTTAAAGGGGACTTTTCCCTCCTACGAGCAGTACTTC.

The genes are TRBV19 and TRBJ2-3, with TRBD2 matching 14 bases. V was clipped by 11 bases and J by 6 bases; unmatched bases: 10. CDR3 length: 15 residues. Per germline, CDR1 LNHDA and CDR2 SQIVND (reference sequence). This chain's CDR3 is CASSPGLAGDDTQYF. As DNA, the CDR3 is TGTGCCTCGTCCCCGGGACTAGCGGGAGATGATACGCAGTATTTT.

The chain combines TRBV27 with TRBJ1-1; D call uncertain. This CDR3 has 14 amino acids. The V end was cut by 6 bases, the J end by 1 base, with 12 bases between. Germline V lookup: CDR1 MNHEY, CDR2 SMNVEV (reference sequence). The CDR3 nucleotides read TGTGCCAGCAGCTCCCTTGAGGGGAACACTGAAGCTTTCTTT. Protein sequence: CASSSLEGNTEAFF.

The CDR3 DNA sequence: TGTGCCAGCAACTTACAGGGGATGAACACTGAAGCTTTCTTT. It specifies CASNLQGMNTEAFF. The chain links TRBV2 to TRBJ1-1; 7 bases fit TRBD1. The V and J ends lost 7 bases and 0 bases, in that order; junction bases with no gene match: 5. CDR3 length: 14 residues. Germline V gene data show CDR1 as SNHLY and CDR2 as FYNNEI.

The J gene is TRBJ2-1, the V gene TRBV6-5, with 8 nucleotides matching TRBD2. The CDR3 covers 15 residues. Per germline, CDR1 MNHEY and CDR2 SVGAGI. With V trimmed by 3 bases and J by 8 bases, 9 bases remained unmatched. The DNA for the CDR3 is TGTGCCAGCAGTTATGGGGCGGGAGGAATCGATGAGCAGTTCTTC. Protein: CASSYGAGGIDEQFF.

The table lists this clone with a count of one. This chain links TRBV18 with TRBJ2-5, with D perhaps TRBD1 (6 bases). The CDR3 sequence is 13 residues long. V dropped 4 bases and J dropped 2 bases, with 8 bases sitting between them. The germline gives CDR1 KGHSH, CDR2 LQKENI. CDR3 nucleotide sequence: TGTGCCAGCTCACGGACAGAACAAGAGACCCAGTACTTC. Encoded protein: CASSRTEQETQYF.

This clone was counted between two and nine times. A read error may produce the germline difference seen at one junction end. This sequence joins TRBV27 and TRBJ2-1; tentatively, D is TRBD2 (6 bases). The CDR3 covers 17 residues. Looked up from germline, CDR1 is MNHEY and CDR2 is SMNVEV (reference sequence). CDR3 DNA: TGTGCCAGCAGTTTCTATACTAGCCGGGACTCCGACAATGAGCAGTTCTTC. This sequence encodes CASSFYTSRDSDNEQFF.